These T cell receptor beta chains were read from a single sample in a study of T-cell memory formation after mild COVID-19. One entry per CDR3 protein, called by TCRdb with MiXCR from the 5' RACE reads. The sample holds roughly 370,000 distinct CDR3 sequences, 16% seen once. The sequencing sample was made of PBMCs or a T cell subset sorted from them (not recorded which). These receptors originate from a man aged 18 to 30 who had mild COVID-19 (a few samples of this study predate the infection). Cell type and time point are not known. Both conserved end residues are part of each CDR3. The D gene is left open where the match is weak. The listing skips clone size in some rows; elsewhere it reads once, few, many or a size class.

clone size | J gene | D gene | V gene | CDR3 DNA | CDR3 protein
. | TRBJ2-7 | TRBD1 | TRBV7-6 | TGTGCCAGCAGTTCTACGGACAGGTCTAACGAGCAGTACTTC | CASSSTDRSNEQYF
. | TRBJ2-5 | . | TRBV2 | TGTGCCAGCAGTGAAGGCTTCAGCAGTACGTACCAAGAGACCCAGTACTTC | CASSEGFSSTYQETQYF
many | TRBJ2-7 | TRBD1 | TRBV11-2 | TGTGCCAGCAGCTTCGGGACAGCCTACGAGCAGTACTTC | CASSFGTAYEQYF
. | TRBJ2-3 | . | TRBV9 | TGTGCCAGCAGCGCCCGCCCTAGCACAGATACGCAGTATTTT | CASSARPSTDTQYF
few | TRBJ2-1 | TRBD2 | TRBV7-8 | TGTGCCAGCAGCATCGGACTAGGGGCCTCAAATGAGCAGTTCTTC | CASSIGLGASNEQFF
. | TRBJ2-5 | TRBD1 | TRBV5-1 | TGCGCCAGCAGCTTGGAAGTAAGGACAGGGAGAGAGACCCAGTACTTC | CASSLEVRTGRETQYF
many | TRBJ1-1 | . | TRBV10-3 | TGTGCCACCATGACAGGAGACGGATACACTGAAGCTTTCTTT | CATMTGDGYTEAFF
. | TRBJ1-4 | . | TRBV27 | TGTGCCAGCATCATCGAGGGAGAAAAACTGTTTTTT | CASIIEGEKLFF
many | TRBJ1-1 | . | TRBV7-2 | TGTGCCAGCAGCTCGGGGGGGGGCACTGAAGCTTTCTTT | CASSSGGGTEAFF
. | TRBJ2-7 | TRBD2 | TRBV12-3/TRBV12-4 | TGTGCCAGCAGTCTCCAGTTAGCGGGGAGCCCCTACGAGCAGTACTTC | CASSLQLAGSPYEQYF
. | TRBJ2-5 | . | TRBV28 | TGTGCCAGCAGTTTCCGACAGGTTCGGCTTGGGGAGACCCAGTACTTC | CASSFRQVRLGETQYF
. | TRBJ2-3 | TRBD1 | TRBV7-9 | TGTGCCAGCAGCCCCGGGACAGGGCGGCAAGATACGCAGTATTTT | CASSPGTGRQDTQYF
few | TRBJ2-5 | . | TRBV7-6 | TGTGCCAGCAGCCCGCGCTCCCCTGGGGTGTCCCAGTACTTC | CASSPRSPGVSQYF